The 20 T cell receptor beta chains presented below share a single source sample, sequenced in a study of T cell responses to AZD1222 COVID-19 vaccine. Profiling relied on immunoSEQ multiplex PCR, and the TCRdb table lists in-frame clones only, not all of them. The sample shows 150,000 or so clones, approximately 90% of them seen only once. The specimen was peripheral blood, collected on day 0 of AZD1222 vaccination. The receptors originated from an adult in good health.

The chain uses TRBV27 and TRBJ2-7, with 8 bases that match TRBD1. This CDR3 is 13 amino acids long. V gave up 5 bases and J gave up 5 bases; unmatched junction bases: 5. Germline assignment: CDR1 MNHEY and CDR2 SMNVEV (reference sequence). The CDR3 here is CASSPTGVHEQYF. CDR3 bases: TGTGCCAGCAGTCCGACAGGGGTCCACGAGCAGTACTTC.

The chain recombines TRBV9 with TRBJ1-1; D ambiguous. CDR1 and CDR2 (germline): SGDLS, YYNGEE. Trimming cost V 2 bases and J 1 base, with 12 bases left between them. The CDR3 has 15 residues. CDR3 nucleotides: TGTGCCAGCAGCGTTTCCTCACAGCCGAACACTGAAGCTTTCTTT. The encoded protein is CASSVSSQPNTEAFF.

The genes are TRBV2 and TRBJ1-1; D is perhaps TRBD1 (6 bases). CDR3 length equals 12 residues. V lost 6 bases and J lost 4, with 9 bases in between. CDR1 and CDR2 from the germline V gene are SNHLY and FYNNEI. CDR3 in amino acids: CASREGVTEAFF. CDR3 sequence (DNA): TGTGCCAGCAGGGAGGGGGTCACTGAAGCTTTCTTT.

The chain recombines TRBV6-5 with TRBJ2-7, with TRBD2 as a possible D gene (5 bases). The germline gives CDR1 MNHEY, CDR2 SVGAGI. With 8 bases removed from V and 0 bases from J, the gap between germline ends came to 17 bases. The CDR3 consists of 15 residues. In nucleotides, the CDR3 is TGTGCCAGCTCATTAACTAGGCGTAGCTCCTACGAGCAGTACTTC. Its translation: CASSLTRRSSYEQYF.

CDR3 protein: CASSLVPSGNTIYF. The CDR3 region has the DNA TGTGCCAGCAGCTTGGTTCCGTCTGGAAACACCATATATTTT. This sequence joins TRBV5-6 and TRBJ1-3; no firm D call. Deletions cut 0 bases from V and 1 base from J, with 5 bases between. CDR3 length: 14 amino acids. Germline V gene lookup returns CDR1 SGHDT and CDR2 YYEEEE.

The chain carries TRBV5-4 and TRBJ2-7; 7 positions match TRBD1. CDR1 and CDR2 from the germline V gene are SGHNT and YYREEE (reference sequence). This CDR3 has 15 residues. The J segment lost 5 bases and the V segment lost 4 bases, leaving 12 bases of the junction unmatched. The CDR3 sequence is CASSRAGQGGNEQYF. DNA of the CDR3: TGTGCCAGCAGCAGGGCGGGTCAAGGGGGCAACGAGCAGTACTTC. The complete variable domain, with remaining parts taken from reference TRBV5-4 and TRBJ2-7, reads ETGVTQSPTHLIKTRGQQVTLRCSSQSGHNTVSWYQQALGQGPQFIFQYYREEENGRGNFPPRFSGLQFPNYSSELNVNALELDDSALYLCASSRAGQGGNEQYFGPGTRLTVT.

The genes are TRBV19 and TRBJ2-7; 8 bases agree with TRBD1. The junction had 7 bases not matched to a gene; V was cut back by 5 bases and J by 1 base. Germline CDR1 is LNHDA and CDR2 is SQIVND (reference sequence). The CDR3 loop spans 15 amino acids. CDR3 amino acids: CASSAPGGRSYEQYF. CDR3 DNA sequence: TGTGCCAGTAGTGCTCCAGGGGGCAGGTCCTACGAGCAGTACTTC.

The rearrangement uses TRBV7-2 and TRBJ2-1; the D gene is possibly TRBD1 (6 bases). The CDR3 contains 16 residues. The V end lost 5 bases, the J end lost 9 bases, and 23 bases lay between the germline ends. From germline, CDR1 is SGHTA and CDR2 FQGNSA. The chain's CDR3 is CASSRDPGTRPVEQFF. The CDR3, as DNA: TGTGCCAGCAGCCGTGATCCCGGGACAAGGCCAGTTGAGCAGTTCTTC.

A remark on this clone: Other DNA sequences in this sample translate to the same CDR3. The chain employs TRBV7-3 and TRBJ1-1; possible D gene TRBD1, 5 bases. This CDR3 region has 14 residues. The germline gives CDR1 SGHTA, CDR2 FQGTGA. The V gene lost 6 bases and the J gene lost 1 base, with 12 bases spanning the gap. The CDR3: CASSPQGKNTEAFF. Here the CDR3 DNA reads TGTGCCAGCAGTCCTCAGGGAAAGAACACTGAAGCTTTCTTT.

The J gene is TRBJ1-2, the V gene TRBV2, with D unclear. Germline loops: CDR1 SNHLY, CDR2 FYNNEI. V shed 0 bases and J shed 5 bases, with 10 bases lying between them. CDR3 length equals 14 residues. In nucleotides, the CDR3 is TGTGCCAGCAGTGAAGCGAGATCTAGGTATGGCTACACCTTC. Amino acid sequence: CASSEARSRYGYTF.

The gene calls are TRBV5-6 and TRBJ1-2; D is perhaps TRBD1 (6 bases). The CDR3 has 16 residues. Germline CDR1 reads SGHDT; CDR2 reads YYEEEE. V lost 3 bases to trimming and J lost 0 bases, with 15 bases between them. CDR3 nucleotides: TGTGCCAGCAGCTCGTACGAGGGGGTTCCTAACTATGGCTACACCTTC. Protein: CASSSYEGVPNYGYTF.

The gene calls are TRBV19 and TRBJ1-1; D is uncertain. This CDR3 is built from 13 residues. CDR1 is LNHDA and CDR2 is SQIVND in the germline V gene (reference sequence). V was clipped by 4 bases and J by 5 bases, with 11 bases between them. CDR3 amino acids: CASSTSGRTEAFF. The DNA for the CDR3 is TGTGCCAGTAGTACCTCGGGCCGAACTGAAGCTTTCTTT.

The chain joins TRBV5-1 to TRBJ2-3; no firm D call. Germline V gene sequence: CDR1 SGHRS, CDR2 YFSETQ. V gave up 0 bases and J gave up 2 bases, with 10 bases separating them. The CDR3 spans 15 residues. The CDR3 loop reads CASSLARHSTDTQYF. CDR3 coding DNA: TGCGCCAGCAGCTTGGCGCGGCATTCCACAGATACGCAGTATTTT.

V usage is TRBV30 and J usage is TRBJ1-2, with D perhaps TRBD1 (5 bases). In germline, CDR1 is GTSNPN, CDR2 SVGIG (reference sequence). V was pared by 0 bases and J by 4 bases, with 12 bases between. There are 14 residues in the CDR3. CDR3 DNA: TGTGCCTGGAGTGTGAGGGGCGAGGGCTATGGCTACACCTTC. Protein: CAWSVRGEGYGYTF.

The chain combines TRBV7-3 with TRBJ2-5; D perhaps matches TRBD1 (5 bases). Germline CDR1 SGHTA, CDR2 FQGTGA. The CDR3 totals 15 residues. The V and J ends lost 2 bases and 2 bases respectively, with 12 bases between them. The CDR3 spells CASSLGTGYQETQYF. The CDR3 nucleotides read TGTGCCAGCAGCTTAGGTACAGGTTATCAAGAGACCCAGTACTTC.

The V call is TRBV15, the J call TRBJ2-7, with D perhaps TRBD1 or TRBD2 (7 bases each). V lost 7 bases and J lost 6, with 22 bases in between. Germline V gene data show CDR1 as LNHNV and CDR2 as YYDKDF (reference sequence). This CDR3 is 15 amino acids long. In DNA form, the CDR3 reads TGTGCCACCACCCCCCAGGGGGGGGTTTTTGCCGAGCAGTACTTC. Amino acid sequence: CATTPQGGVFAEQYF. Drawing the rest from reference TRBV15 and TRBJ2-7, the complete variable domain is DAMVIQNPRYQVTQFGKPVTLSCSQTLNHNVMYWYQQKSSQAPKLLFHYYDKDFNNEADTPDNFQSRRPNTSFCFLDIRSPGLGDTAMYLCATTPQGGVFAEQYFGPGTRLTVT.

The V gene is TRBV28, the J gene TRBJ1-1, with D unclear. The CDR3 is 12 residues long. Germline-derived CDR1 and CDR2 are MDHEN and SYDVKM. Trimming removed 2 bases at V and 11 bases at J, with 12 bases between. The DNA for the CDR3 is TGTGCCAGCAGTTTAAGCCCTCCAGTCGCTTTCTTT. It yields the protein CASSLSPPVAFF. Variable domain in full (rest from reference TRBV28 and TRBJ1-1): DVKVTQSSRYLVKRTGEKVFLECVQDMDHENMFWYRQDPGLGLRLIYFSYDVKMKEKGDIPEGYSVSREKKERFSLILESASTNQTSMYLCASSLSPPVAFFGQGTRLTVV.

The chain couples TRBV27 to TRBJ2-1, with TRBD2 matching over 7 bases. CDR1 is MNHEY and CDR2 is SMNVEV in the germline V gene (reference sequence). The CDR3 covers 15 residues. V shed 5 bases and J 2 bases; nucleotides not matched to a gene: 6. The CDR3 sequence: CASSREGLAYNEQFF. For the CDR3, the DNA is TGTGCCAGCAGTAGGGAGGGCCTCGCCTACAATGAGCAGTTCTTC.

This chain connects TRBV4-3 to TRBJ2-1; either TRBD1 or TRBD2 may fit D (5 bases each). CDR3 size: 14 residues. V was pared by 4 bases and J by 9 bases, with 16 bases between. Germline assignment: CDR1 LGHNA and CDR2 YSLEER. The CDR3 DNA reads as TGCGCCAGCAGCCCTGGCCAACCGGGGACTGAGCAGTTCTTC. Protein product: CASSPGQPGTEQFF.

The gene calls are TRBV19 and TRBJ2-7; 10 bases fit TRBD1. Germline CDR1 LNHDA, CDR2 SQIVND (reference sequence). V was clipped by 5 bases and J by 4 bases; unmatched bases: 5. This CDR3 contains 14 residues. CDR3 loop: CASSPGQGPYEQYF. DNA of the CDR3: TGTGCCAGTAGTCCGGGACAGGGGCCTTACGAGCAGTACTTC.